One and the same sample provided the 23 T cell receptor beta chains below, sequenced in a study of T cells in Graves' hyperthyroidism and ophthalmopathy. TCR beta CDR3 regions were amplified from RNA transcripts. Carried out on the TCR CDR3, a first-round RT-PCR used the HTBI primer set. TCRdb reprocessed the multiplex PCR reads via MiXCR and lists one record per CDR3 protein. This table has about 340,000 distinct CDR3 sequences, about 21% appearing once. The sequencing input was blood. These receptors originate from a woman in her 50s with Graves' hyperthyroidism.

This CDR3 reads CSARDLSVGDYQPQHF. The CDR3 DNA follows: TGCAGTGCTAGAGATCTCAGCGTAGGGGACTATCAGCCCCAGCATTTT. This rearrangement joins TRBV20-1 to TRBJ1-5, with TRBD1 as a possible D gene (5 bases). V lost 0 bases, J lost 5 bases, and 17 bases lay in between. Germline lookup yields CDR1 DFQATT and CDR2 SNEGSKA (reference sequence). The length of the CDR3 is 16 residues.

This chain connects TRBV28 to TRBJ2-7, with 8 positions matching TRBD1. Trimming took 5 bases from V and 5 from J; bases not matched to a gene: 8. Germline V gene data show CDR1 as MDHEN and CDR2 as SYDVKM. The CDR3 consists of 14 residues. CDR3 sequence: CASSPGQGLDEQYF. The CDR3, as DNA: TGTGCCAGCAGTCCCGGACAGGGCCTGGACGAGCAGTACTTC. The full variable domain, in which reference TRBV28 and TRBJ2-7 provide the parts outside the CDR3, is DVKVTQSSRYLVKRTGEKVFLECVQDMDHENMFWYRQDPGLGLRLIYFSYDVKMKEKGDIPEGYSVSREKKERFSLILESASTNQTSMYLCASSPGQGLDEQYFGPGTRLTVT.

This clonotype came up once. A much more abundant neighbour one base away suggests this may be a read error. The chain has TRBV9 and TRBJ2-7; maybe TRBD1 (6 bases). Germline V gene data show CDR1 as SGDLS and CDR2 as YYNGEE. With 0 bases removed from V and 3 bases from J, the gap between germline ends came to 7 bases. The CDR3 extends over 13 amino acids. The CDR3 protein is CASSVGDNYEQYF. As DNA, the CDR3 is TGTGCCAGCAGCGTAGGGGACAACTACGAGCAGTACTTC.

There are many counts of this clonotype. V gene TRBV28 combines with J gene TRBJ1-1, with no clear D. From germline, CDR1 is MDHEN and CDR2 SYDVKM. V was trimmed by 1 base and J by 3 bases, leaving 9 bases between them. The CDR3 is 14 residues long. DNA for the CDR3: TGTGCCAGCAGTTTATTCTCCTCCTACACTGAAGCTTTCTTT. Translation: CASSLFSSYTEAFF.

The sample holds many counts of this clonotype. The V and J genes are TRBV6-1 and TRBJ2-7; TRBD1 is a possible D gene (7 bases). The CDR3 runs to 16 residues. The ends were cut back, 6 bases at V and 6 bases at J, with 24 bases in the middle. Germline lookup yields CDR1 MNHNS and CDR2 SASEGT. CDR3 in amino acids: CASSPQGGSRRSEQYF. The CDR3 DNA reads TGTGCCAGCAGCCCTCAGGGGGGATCACGGAGGAGCGAGCAGTACTTC.

DNA for the CDR3: TGCAGTGCTGCGGGACTAGCGGGACGATACAATGAGCAGTTCTTC. Translated: CSAAGLAGRYNEQFF. The chain uses TRBV20-1 and TRBJ2-1; TRBD2 agrees at 13 bases. The ends lost 5 bases at V and 4 bases at J; junction bases unmatched: 5. This CDR3 has 15 amino acids. In germline, CDR1 is DFQATT, CDR2 SNEGSKA (reference sequence).

Turning to this clonotype: This may come from a read error, since a much larger clone is one base off. Because it lacks the conserved phenylalanine or tryptophan at the end, this CDR3 is likely a read error. V usage is TRBV20-1 and J usage is TRBJ2-7; D not resolved. Trimming took off 3 bases at V and 2 bases at J, with 8 bases between the two ends. The germline gives CDR1 DFQATT, CDR2 SNEGSKA (reference sequence). The CDR3 loop spans 12 amino acids. CDR3 sequence (DNA): TGCAGTGCTAGTATTGCGGCCTACGAGCAGTACCTC. It codes for CSASIAAYEQYL.

The chain carries TRBV5-1 and TRBJ1-6; no reliable D call. V was shortened by 0 bases and J by 9 bases, with 7 bases between the two germline ends. CDR3 size: 13 residues. Germline V gene sequence: CDR1 SGHRS, CDR2 YFSETQ. CDR3 DNA sequence: TGCGCCAGCAGCTTGGGAGAGGGTTCACCCCTCCACTTT. It yields the protein CASSLGEGSPLHF.

At least ten counts were recorded for this clonotype. The chain combines TRBV20-1 with TRBJ2-7; no clear D. Trimming took off 2 bases at V and 3 bases at J, with 14 bases between the two ends. Per the germline V gene, CDR1 is DFQATT and CDR2 is SNEGSKA (reference sequence). The CDR3 consists of 14 residues. CDR3 protein: CSARSPKPNYEQYF. CDR3 bases: TGCAGTGCTAGAAGTCCGAAACCCAACTACGAGCAGTACTTC.

The chain has TRBV7-9 and TRBJ1-1; tentatively, D is TRBD1 (5 bases). The germline CDR1 and CDR2 sequences are SEHNR and FQNEAQ (reference sequence). V lost 10 bases and J lost 3, with 6 bases in between. The CDR3 is made up of 10 amino acids. CDR3 protein: CAIQDTEAFF. The CDR3 nucleotides read TGTGCCATACAGGACACTGAAGCTTTCTTT.

The sample holds many counts of this clonotype. CDR3: CASSLRGVGGTDTQYF. DNA of the CDR3: TGTGCCAGCAGCTTACGGGGGGTGGGAGGAACAGATACGCAGTATTTT. This chain links TRBV7-8 with TRBJ2-3; TRBD2 matches at 7 bases. CDR1 and CDR2 from the germline V gene are SGHVS and FQNEAQ. V lost 2 bases and J lost 3; bases outside the gene matches: 8. This CDR3 contains 16 residues.

The table lists this clonotype with a few counts. The rearrangement joins TRBV7-9 to TRBJ2-5; D gene ambiguous. CDR3 length: 10 amino acids. The ends were cut back, 4 bases at V and 10 bases at J, with 7 bases in the middle. Germline CDR1 and CDR2: SEHNR and FQNEAQ (reference sequence). The CDR3 DNA sequence: TGTGCCAGCAGCTCGGAAGGCCAGTACTTC. Amino acid sequence: CASSSEGQYF.

This clonotype occurred a few times. A much more abundant neighbour one base away suggests this may be a read error. The chain couples TRBV2 to TRBJ2-7; 10 bases align to TRBD2. Germline V lookup: CDR1 SNHLY, CDR2 FYNNEI. This CDR3 spans 14 amino acids. CDR3 DNA: TGTGCCAGCACCACCGGGACTAGCGACTACGAGCAGTGCTTC. It yields the protein CASTTGTSDYEQCF.

This clonotype was seen a handful of times. CDR3 DNA: TGTGCCTCGGGGGGTCGCATTAGCAATCAGCCCCAGCATTTT. Translating it yields CASGGRISNQPQHF. The rearrangement joins TRBV30 to TRBJ1-5, with a tentative D call TRBD1 (5 bases). The CDR3 has 14 residues. Germline-derived CDR1 and CDR2 are GTSNPN and SVGIG (reference sequence). Trimming shortened V by 7 bases and J by 0 bases, and 13 bases separated the two germline ends.

The chain employs TRBV7-3 and TRBJ2-7; no clear D. This CDR3 contains 13 residues. The germline V and J ends were trimmed by 2 bases and 5 bases, with 10 bases remaining between them. Germline V lookup: CDR1 SGHTA, CDR2 FQGTGA. CDR3 nucleotides: TGTGCCAGCAGCTTAGTCCCCTTGGACGAGCAGTACTTC. Protein sequence: CASSLVPLDEQYF.

The chain has TRBV7-9 and TRBJ2-7; D is perhaps TRBD1 (5 bases). V lost 5 bases and J 1 base, leaving 15 bases between the germline ends. Germline V CDR1 and CDR2: SEHNR, FQNEAQ (reference sequence). This CDR3 contains 15 residues. CDR3 sequence (DNA): TGTGCCAGCAGCCCCCCGGCCAGGGCATCCTACGAGCAGTACTTC. This sequence encodes CASSPPARASYEQYF.

This clonotype was seen repeatedly, ten times or more. V usage is TRBV5-1 and J usage is TRBJ1-6; the match to TRBD1 covers 10 bases. Germline CDR1 reads SGHRS; CDR2 reads YFSETQ. V shed 0 bases, J shed 7 bases, and the junction held 4 bases outside the gene matches. This CDR3 is 16 amino acids long. The CDR3 loop reads CASSLETGGVNSPLHF. For the CDR3, the DNA is TGCGCCAGCAGCTTGGAGACAGGGGGCGTGAATTCACCCCTCCACTTT.

CDR3 sequence (DNA): TGCAGTGCTAGTGGATCAGGCTCTCGGTCACTGTTTTTT. It is translated as CSASGSGSRSLFF. This sequence joins TRBV20-1 and TRBJ1-4; D not certain. Germline values: CDR1 DFQATT, CDR2 SNEGSKA (reference sequence). V gave up 3 bases and J gave up 13 bases, with 18 bases separating them. CDR3 length: 13 residues.

This clonotype was picked up many times. The chain is built from TRBV5-1 and TRBJ1-1; D is unclear. This CDR3 comprises 15 residues. V lost 4 bases to trimming and J lost 3 bases, with 16 bases between them. Per the germline V gene, CDR1 is SGHRS and CDR2 is YFSETQ. The CDR3 sequence: CASSALTGQYTEAFF. CDR3 DNA: TGCGCCAGCAGCGCCCTGACGGGCCAATACACTGAAGCTTTCTTT.

Ten or more counts support this clonotype. This chain joins TRBV11-2 and TRBJ2-1; 8 bases align to TRBD1. This CDR3 region has 13 residues. Unmatched junction bases numbered 2, after V lost 5 bases and J lost 5 bases. Germline V gene sequence: CDR1 SGHAT, CDR2 FQNNGV. The CDR3 DNA sequence: TGTGCCAGCAGCCTGGACAGGGACAATGAGCAGTTCTTC. This gives the protein CASSLDRDNEQFF. Combining the CDR3 with reference TRBV11-2 and TRBJ2-1 gives the whole variable domain EAGVAQSPRYKIIEKRQSVAFWCNPISGHATLYWYQQILGQGPKLLIQFQNNGVVDDSQLPKDRFSAERLKGVDSTLKIQPAKLEDSAVYLCASSLDRDNEQFFGPGTRLTVL.

The chain is built from TRBV27 and TRBJ2-3, with D maybe TRBD2 (7 bases). The CDR3 covers 16 residues. CDR1 and CDR2 from the germline V gene are MNHEY and SMNVEV (reference sequence). V dropped 3 bases and J dropped 3 bases, with 16 bases sitting between them. The CDR3 nucleotides read TGTGCCAGCAGTTTGATGGGGGGAGGGGGGACAGATACGCAGTATTTT. Encoded protein: CASSLMGGGGTDTQYF.

This clonotype was seen a handful of times. The chain carries TRBV15 and TRBJ2-7; 7 bases align to TRBD2. CDR1 is LNHNV and CDR2 is YYDKDF in the germline V gene (reference sequence). The CDR3 runs to 15 residues. V was pared by 0 bases and J by 4 bases, with 6 bases of the junction left unmatched. In DNA form, the CDR3 reads TGTGCCACCAGCAGAGATCTCGGGGGAGGGTACGAGCAGTACTTC. As protein: CATSRDLGGGYEQYF.

The rearrangement links TRBV18 to TRBJ1-4, with 10 bases that match TRBD1. The CDR3 is 15 residues long. Germline-derived CDR1 and CDR2 are KGHSH and LQKENI. The V gene end was trimmed by 4 bases and the J gene end by 6 bases; junction bases not matched to a gene: 5. This CDR3 is CASSLPGTGDEKLFF. The CDR3 nucleotides read TGTGCCAGCTCACTTCCCGGGACAGGGGATGAAAAACTGTTTTTT.